This T cell receptor (beta chain) emerged from a study of cytomegalovirus exposure and HLA in healthy donors. Germline loops: CDR1 MNHNY, CDR2 SVGAGI (reference sequence). The CDR3 is made up of 16 amino acids. V lost 5 bases and J lost 6; bases outside the gene matches: 9. A multiplex PCR was run with 60 Vbeta primers and 13 Jbeta primers. Here immunoSEQ multiplex PCR was the method, and the copy in TCRdb shows in-frame clones only, minus some. This sample has 100,000 to 120,000 clones, with about 80% found just once. This clone came up a few times. The receptor's source is a woman aged 25 to 39 in good health and CMV-seropositive. Material for sequencing was PBMCs. The V call is TRBV6-6, the J call TRBJ1-6; 8 bases line up with TRBD1. CDR3 sequence (DNA): TGTGCCAGCAGTATTACTGACAGGGGCGGTAATTCACCCCTCCACTTT. As protein: CASSITDRGGNSPLHF.